This T cell receptor (beta chain) comes out of a study of T and B cells in COVID-19 patients. Study-level information: About 90% of the roughly 20 active-infection patients had comorbidities associated with unfavorable COVID-19 outcome.

This CDR3 comprises 16 residues. Trimming removed 3 bases from V and 2 bases from J, with 15 bases in between. Germline loops: CDR1 LNHDA, CDR2 SQIVND (reference sequence). Blood genomic DNA input for TRB amplification was about 250-500 ng. By share of the sample, this clonotype is medium-sized. TRB rearrangements were amplified by multiplex PCR with BIOMED2 TRB-A/B primers. In TCRdb, the multiplex PCR reads were re-called with MiXCR into one record per CDR3 protein. Of under 9,500 distinct CDR3 sequences listed, 28% are singletons. The source is a human donor who had recovered from COVID-19. Sequenced: blood. The chain is built from TRBV19 and TRBJ2-3; D may match TRBD1 or TRBD2 (6 bases each). CDR3 residues: CASSISGAGYTDTQYF. The CDR3 coding sequence is TGTGCCAGTAGTATCTCGGGGGCGGGTTACACAGATACGCAGTATTTT.